This TCR beta chain was recorded in a study of shared clonotypes between healthy human individuals. Turning to this clone: The same CDR3 also results from other DNA sequences found in this sample.

The protocol was immunoSEQ multiplex PCR, while the TCRdb copy is restricted to in-frame clones and leaves out a portion. The sample has roughly 1.5 million clones, 98% seen once. V dropped 5 bases and J dropped 2 bases, with 12 bases sitting between them. The germline V gene has CDR1 SEHNR and CDR2 FQNEAQ (reference sequence). The CDR3 has 14 amino acids. The TCR originated in a man aged 25-40 years in good health. The V gene is TRBV7-9, the J gene TRBJ2-5, with a possible D match to TRBD2 (6 bases). Material: naive CD4+ T cells sorted from blood. Noted subset: CD45RA+ positively selected. CDR3 sequence (DNA): TGTGCCAGCAGCGATGGGACTTATCAAGAGACCCAGTACTTC. Translation gives CASSDGTYQETQYF.